The T cell receptor (beta chain) described here comes from a study of CD8+CD57+ T cells in acquired aplastic anemia. Study at large: Yields of DNA that came from sorted CD4+ and CD8+ cells averaged about 3.5 ug. Study observations and caveats: CD8+ Simpson's diversity showed no significant patient-control difference.

For sequencing, patients were chosen who had shown expansion of CD8+CD57+ cells by flow cytometry. In regard to this clonotype: Its antigen is still unknown.

CDR3 and TCR beta VDJ profiling relied on a genomic DNA template. MiXCR, run by TCRdb on the reads, gives a single entry per CDR3 protein. The sample contains around 430,000 distinct CDR3 sequences, 25% to 40% of which appear only once. CDR1 is SGHRS and CDR2 is YFSETQ in the germline V gene. The V segment lost 0 bases and the J segment 3 bases; nucleotides outside the gene matches: 4. CDR3 size: 15 residues. The chain employs TRBV5-1 and TRBJ2-7; 9 nucleotides line up with TRBD2. Input material: sorted CD4+, CD8+, or CD8+CD57+ T cells (not recorded which) from PBMCs. The source is a human donor with aplastic anemia. The CDR3: CASSLVGSGSYEQYF. DNA of the CDR3: TGCGCCAGCAGCTTGGTCGGTAGCGGGAGCTACGAGCAGTACTTC.